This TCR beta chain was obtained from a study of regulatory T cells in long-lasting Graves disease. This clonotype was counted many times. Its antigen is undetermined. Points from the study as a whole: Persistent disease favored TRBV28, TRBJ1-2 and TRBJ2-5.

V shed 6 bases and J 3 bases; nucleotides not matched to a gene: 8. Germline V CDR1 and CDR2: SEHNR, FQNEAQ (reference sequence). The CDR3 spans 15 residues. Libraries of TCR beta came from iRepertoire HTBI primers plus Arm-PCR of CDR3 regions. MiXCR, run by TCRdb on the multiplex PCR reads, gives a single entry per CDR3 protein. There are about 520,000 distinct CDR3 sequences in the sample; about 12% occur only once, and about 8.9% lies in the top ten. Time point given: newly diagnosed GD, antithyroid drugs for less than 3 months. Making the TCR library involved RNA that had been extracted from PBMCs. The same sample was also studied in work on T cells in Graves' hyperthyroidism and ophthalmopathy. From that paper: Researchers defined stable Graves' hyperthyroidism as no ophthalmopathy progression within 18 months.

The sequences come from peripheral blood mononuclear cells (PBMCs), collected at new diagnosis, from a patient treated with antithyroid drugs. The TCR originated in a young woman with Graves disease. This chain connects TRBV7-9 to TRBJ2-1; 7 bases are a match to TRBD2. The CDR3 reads CASRVSGGYYNEQFF. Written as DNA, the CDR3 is TGTGCCAGCAGGGTGTCGGGAGGCTACTACAATGAGCAGTTCTTC.